Below, 23 T cell receptor beta chains from the same sample are listed, as sequenced in a study of control samples from healthy donors and cancer patients (dated by TCRdb to about 2020). The library came from the immunoSEQ multiplex PCR assay. The source is immuneACCESS, and TCRdb retained only in-frame sequences with V and J called. Part of the clones is not carried over; for the studies checked, unresolved V genes explain less than half of this, and the remainder is unexplained. The sample contains 150,000 to 160,000 clones, about 94% of them found a single time. The top ten clonotypes cover about 5% of the sample. The sequenced sample was blood. These receptors were collected from a middle-aged man in good health.

This rearrangement joins TRBV5-4 to TRBJ1-5; TRBD1 is a possible D gene (5 bases). Germline V gives CDR1 SGHNT, CDR2 YYREEE (reference sequence). This CDR3 region has 15 residues. V was pared by 5 bases and J by 0 bases, with 12 bases between. CDR3 in amino acids: CASSLGEGSNQPQHF. The CDR3 bases are TGTGCCAGCAGTCTAGGGGAGGGTAGCAATCAGCCCCAGCATTTT.

The V and J genes are TRBV12-3 or TRBV12-4 and TRBJ1-4, with a possible D match to TRBD1 (5 bases). The CDR3 spans 11 residues. With 3 bases removed from V and 12 bases from J, the gap between germline ends came to 8 bases. This CDR3 reads CASSFSGELFF. DNA of the CDR3: TGTGCCAGCAGTTTTTCGGGGGAACTGTTTTTT.

This chain connects TRBV5-1 to TRBJ1-2, with 7 bases matching TRBD1. The germline gives CDR1 SGHRS, CDR2 YFSETQ. This CDR3 has 14 residues. The junction had 3 bases not matched to a gene; V was cut back by 0 bases and J by 4 bases. The CDR3 reads CASSLGGQLYGYTF. CDR3 nucleotides: TGCGCCAGCAGCTTGGGGGGACAGCTCTATGGCTACACCTTC. The whole variable domain, filled in from reference TRBV5-1 and TRBJ1-2, reads KAGVTQTPRYLIKTRGQQVTLSCSPISGHRSVSWYQQTPGQGLQFLFEYFSETQRNKGNFPGRFSGRQFSNSRSEMNVSTLELGDSALYLCASSLGGQLYGYTFGSGTRLTVV.

The chain recombines TRBV2 with TRBJ2-6; 7 nucleotides agree with TRBD1. Trimming removed 6 bases from V and 2 bases from J; junction bases left unmatched: 7. The CDR3 contains 16 residues. Germline V gene lookup returns CDR1 SNHLY and CDR2 FYNNEI. CDR3 bases: TGTGCCAGCAGCGACTACAGGGGTGCTGGGGCCAACGTCCTGACTTTC. Translated: CASSDYRGAGANVLTF.

CDR3 bases: TGTGCCTGGAGCTCCCAGGGCCGGCAGCCCCAGCATTTT. Translating gives CAWSSQGRQPQHF. This sequence joins TRBV30 and TRBJ1-5; D possibly corresponds to TRBD1 (5 bases). From germline, CDR1 is GTSNPN and CDR2 SVGIG (reference sequence). Trimming took off 3 bases at V and 7 bases at J, with 13 bases between the two ends. The CDR3 extends over 13 amino acids.

In DNA form, the CDR3 reads TGTGCCAGCAGCGGGGGACAGGGGGACTTCTATGGCTACACCTTC. Translated, it gives CASSGGQGDFYGYTF. The chain employs TRBV7-9 and TRBJ1-2; 11 bases map to TRBD1. Germline CDR1 is SEHNR and CDR2 is FQNEAQ (reference sequence). Trimming at V came to 5 bases and at J to 4 bases, leaving 6 bases not matched to a gene. The CDR3 contains 15 residues.

The rearrangement uses TRBV11-2 and TRBJ2-7; the match to TRBD2 covers 11 bases. V lost 6 bases, J lost 5 bases, and 6 bases stayed unmatched. The CDR3 totals 14 residues. Germline V CDR1 and CDR2: SGHAT, FQNNGV. The DNA of the CDR3 is TGTGCCAGCAGTCCCATAGCGGGGGGGAACGAGCAGTACTTC. Its translation is CASSPIAGGNEQYF.

V usage is TRBV5-1 and J usage is TRBJ2-3; no definite D call. Trimming removed 0 bases from V and 0 bases from J, with 8 bases in between. This CDR3 contains 15 residues. Germline V CDR1 and CDR2: SGHRS, YFSETQ. CDR3 sequence reads: CASSLAATSTDTQYF. CDR3 nucleotide sequence: TGCGCCAGCAGCTTGGCAGCAACTAGCACAGATACGCAGTATTTT.

V is TRBV3-1 (or the pseudogene TRBV3-2) and J is TRBJ1-5; D is perhaps TRBD1 (6 bases). Looked up from germline, CDR1 is LGHDT and CDR2 is YNNKEL (reference sequence). CDR3 size: 16 residues. V was clipped by 1 base and J by 3 bases, with 13 bases between them. CDR3 nucleotides: TGTGCCAGCAGCCAAGCTAGGGCAGGGGACAATCAGCCCCAGCATTTT. This codes for CASSQARAGDNQPQHF.

The chain combines TRBV5-1 with TRBJ1-1, with 7 positions matching TRBD1. The CDR3 covers 15 residues. V gave up 4 bases and J gave up 1 base; unmatched junction bases: 7. The germline CDR1 and CDR2 sequences are SGHRS and YFSETQ. In DNA form, the CDR3 reads TGCGCCAGCAGCAGACCGGGACAGACGAACACTGAAGCTTTCTTT. Translating gives CASSRPGQTNTEAFF.

This clone was picked up one time. The chain combines TRBV2 with TRBJ2-3; TRBD2 matches at 8 bases. This CDR3 is built from 16 residues. The germline V gene encodes CDR1 SNHLY and CDR2 FYNNEI. The trim removed 8 bases at V and 2 bases at J, leaving 12 bases unmatched. CDR3 nucleotides: TGTGCCAGCGGGTGGGGACTAGATAGTTTCACAGATACGCAGTATTTT. Translation gives CASGWGLDSFTDTQYF.

This clone was detected only a few times. CDR3 protein: CASNTLGGNTEAFF. CDR3 bases: TGTGCCAGCAACACCTTGGGAGGGAACACTGAAGCTTTCTTT. The chain uses TRBV9 and TRBJ1-1; D is uncertain. The germline V gene has CDR1 SGDLS and CDR2 YYNGEE. V shed 6 bases and J shed 1 base, with 13 bases lying between them. The CDR3 sequence is 14 residues long.

The V gene is TRBV19, the J gene TRBJ2-1; no reliable D call. Germline lookup yields CDR1 LNHDA and CDR2 SQIVND (reference sequence). The CDR3 sequence is 13 residues long. The V end was cut by 1 base, the J end by 3 bases, with 4 bases between. Written as DNA, the CDR3 is TGTGCCAGTAGTATAGGAGTCTACAATGAGCAGTTCTTC. It specifies CASSIGVYNEQFF.

V and J are TRBV6-1 and TRBJ2-7; D is ambiguous. Trimming took off 3 bases at V and 2 bases at J, with 8 bases between the two ends. Germline V gene lookup returns CDR1 MNHNS and CDR2 SASEGT. This CDR3 is built from 13 residues. CDR3 protein: CASSDGNPYEQYF. The DNA of the CDR3 is TGTGCCAGCAGTGATGGCAACCCCTACGAGCAGTACTTC.

The V and J genes are TRBV28 and TRBJ1-3; TRBD1 might be the D (5 bases). This CDR3 region has 16 residues. CDR1 MDHEN and CDR2 SYDVKM come from the germline V gene. Trimming shortened V by 7 bases and J by 4 bases, and 20 bases separated the two germline ends. The CDR3 DNA reads as TGTGCCAGCACCAAAATGGGGCGGAGGAGAGGAAACACCATATATTTT. Its protein is CASTKMGRRRGNTIYF.

This sequence joins TRBV4-3 and TRBJ1-2; D possibly corresponds to TRBD1 (5 bases). CDR1 and CDR2 from the germline V gene are LGHNA and YSLEER. CDR3 length: 14 amino acids. V lost 0 bases to trimming and J lost 8 bases, with 13 bases between them. The CDR3 DNA reads as TGCGCCAGCAGCCAAGAGGGCAGGGTAGGGGGCTACACCTTC. As protein: CASSQEGRVGGYTF.

With regard to this clone: The sample contains more than one DNA sequence encoding this CDR3. This rearrangement joins TRBV19 to TRBJ1-1; D not resolved. This CDR3 is 12 amino acids long. Trimming left V 4 bases short and J 8 bases short, with 11 bases between. Germline V gene sequence: CDR1 LNHDA, CDR2 SQIVND (reference sequence). The CDR3 loop is CASSTGNSEAFF. CDR3 DNA sequence: TGTGCCAGTAGTACAGGTAACTCCGAAGCTTTCTTT.

The V and J genes are TRBV4-1 and TRBJ1-1, with 7 bases lining up with TRBD1. CDR3 length: 13 amino acids. Trimming cost V 4 bases and J 5 bases; bases outside gene matches: 4. Germline CDR1 and CDR2: MGHRA and YSYEKL. The CDR3 DNA is TGCGCCAGCAGCCTAGCAGGGGGGACTGAAGCTTTCTTT. Translated: CASSLAGGTEAFF.

This sequence joins TRBV18 and TRBJ1-1, with a weak D call TRBD1 (6 bases). The V end was cut by 3 bases, the J end by 1 base, with 18 bases between. Germline CDR1 is KGHSH and CDR2 is LQKENI. The CDR3 covers 17 residues. CDR3 in DNA: TGTGCCAGCTCACCTGGGCGAACCGGGACAACGAACACTGAAGCTTTCTTT. It translates to CASSPGRTGTTNTEAFF.

The chain is built from TRBV4-1 and TRBJ1-4; D not certain. The germline V gene has CDR1 MGHRA and CDR2 YSYEKL. The CDR3 has 21 residues. Between the trimmed V and J ends, which lost 4 bases and 0 bases, there was a span of 27 bases. Here the CDR3 DNA reads TGCGCCAGCAGCCCTCGTAGATCTGAACTACTGATCGGTGCAACTAATGAAAAACTGTTTTTT. It is translated as CASSPRRSELLIGATNEKLFF.

The chain joins TRBV5-1 to TRBJ1-2; possible D gene TRBD1, 5 bases. The CDR3 extends over 13 amino acids. Germline CDR1 SGHRS, CDR2 YFSETQ. V was cut by 0 bases and J by 7 bases, with 10 bases left in between. The CDR3 nucleotides read TGCGCCAGCAGCTTGGAAGTGCAGGGTGGCTACACCTTC. This codes for CASSLEVQGGYTF.

In its sample, this clone was seen once. This chain uses TRBV6-5 with TRBJ1-4; TRBD1 agrees at 9 bases. The CDR3 sequence is 15 residues long. CDR1 is MNHEY, CDR2 SVGAGI, per germline. With 6 bases clipped from V and 8 bases from J, the junction kept 10 bases outside the gene matches. The CDR3 sequence: CASSGGQGWIEKLFF. For the CDR3, the DNA is TGTGCCAGCAGCGGGGGACAGGGTTGGATAGAAAAACTGTTTTTT.

This chain connects TRBV5-1 to TRBJ1-2, with 9 bases identical to TRBD1. Germline V CDR1 and CDR2: SGHRS, YFSETQ. Trimming cost V 4 bases and J 4 bases; bases outside gene matches: 8. This CDR3 contains 15 residues. The CDR3: CASSLGQGWGYGYTF. Here the CDR3 DNA reads TGCGCCAGCAGCCTGGGACAGGGCTGGGGCTATGGCTACACCTTC.